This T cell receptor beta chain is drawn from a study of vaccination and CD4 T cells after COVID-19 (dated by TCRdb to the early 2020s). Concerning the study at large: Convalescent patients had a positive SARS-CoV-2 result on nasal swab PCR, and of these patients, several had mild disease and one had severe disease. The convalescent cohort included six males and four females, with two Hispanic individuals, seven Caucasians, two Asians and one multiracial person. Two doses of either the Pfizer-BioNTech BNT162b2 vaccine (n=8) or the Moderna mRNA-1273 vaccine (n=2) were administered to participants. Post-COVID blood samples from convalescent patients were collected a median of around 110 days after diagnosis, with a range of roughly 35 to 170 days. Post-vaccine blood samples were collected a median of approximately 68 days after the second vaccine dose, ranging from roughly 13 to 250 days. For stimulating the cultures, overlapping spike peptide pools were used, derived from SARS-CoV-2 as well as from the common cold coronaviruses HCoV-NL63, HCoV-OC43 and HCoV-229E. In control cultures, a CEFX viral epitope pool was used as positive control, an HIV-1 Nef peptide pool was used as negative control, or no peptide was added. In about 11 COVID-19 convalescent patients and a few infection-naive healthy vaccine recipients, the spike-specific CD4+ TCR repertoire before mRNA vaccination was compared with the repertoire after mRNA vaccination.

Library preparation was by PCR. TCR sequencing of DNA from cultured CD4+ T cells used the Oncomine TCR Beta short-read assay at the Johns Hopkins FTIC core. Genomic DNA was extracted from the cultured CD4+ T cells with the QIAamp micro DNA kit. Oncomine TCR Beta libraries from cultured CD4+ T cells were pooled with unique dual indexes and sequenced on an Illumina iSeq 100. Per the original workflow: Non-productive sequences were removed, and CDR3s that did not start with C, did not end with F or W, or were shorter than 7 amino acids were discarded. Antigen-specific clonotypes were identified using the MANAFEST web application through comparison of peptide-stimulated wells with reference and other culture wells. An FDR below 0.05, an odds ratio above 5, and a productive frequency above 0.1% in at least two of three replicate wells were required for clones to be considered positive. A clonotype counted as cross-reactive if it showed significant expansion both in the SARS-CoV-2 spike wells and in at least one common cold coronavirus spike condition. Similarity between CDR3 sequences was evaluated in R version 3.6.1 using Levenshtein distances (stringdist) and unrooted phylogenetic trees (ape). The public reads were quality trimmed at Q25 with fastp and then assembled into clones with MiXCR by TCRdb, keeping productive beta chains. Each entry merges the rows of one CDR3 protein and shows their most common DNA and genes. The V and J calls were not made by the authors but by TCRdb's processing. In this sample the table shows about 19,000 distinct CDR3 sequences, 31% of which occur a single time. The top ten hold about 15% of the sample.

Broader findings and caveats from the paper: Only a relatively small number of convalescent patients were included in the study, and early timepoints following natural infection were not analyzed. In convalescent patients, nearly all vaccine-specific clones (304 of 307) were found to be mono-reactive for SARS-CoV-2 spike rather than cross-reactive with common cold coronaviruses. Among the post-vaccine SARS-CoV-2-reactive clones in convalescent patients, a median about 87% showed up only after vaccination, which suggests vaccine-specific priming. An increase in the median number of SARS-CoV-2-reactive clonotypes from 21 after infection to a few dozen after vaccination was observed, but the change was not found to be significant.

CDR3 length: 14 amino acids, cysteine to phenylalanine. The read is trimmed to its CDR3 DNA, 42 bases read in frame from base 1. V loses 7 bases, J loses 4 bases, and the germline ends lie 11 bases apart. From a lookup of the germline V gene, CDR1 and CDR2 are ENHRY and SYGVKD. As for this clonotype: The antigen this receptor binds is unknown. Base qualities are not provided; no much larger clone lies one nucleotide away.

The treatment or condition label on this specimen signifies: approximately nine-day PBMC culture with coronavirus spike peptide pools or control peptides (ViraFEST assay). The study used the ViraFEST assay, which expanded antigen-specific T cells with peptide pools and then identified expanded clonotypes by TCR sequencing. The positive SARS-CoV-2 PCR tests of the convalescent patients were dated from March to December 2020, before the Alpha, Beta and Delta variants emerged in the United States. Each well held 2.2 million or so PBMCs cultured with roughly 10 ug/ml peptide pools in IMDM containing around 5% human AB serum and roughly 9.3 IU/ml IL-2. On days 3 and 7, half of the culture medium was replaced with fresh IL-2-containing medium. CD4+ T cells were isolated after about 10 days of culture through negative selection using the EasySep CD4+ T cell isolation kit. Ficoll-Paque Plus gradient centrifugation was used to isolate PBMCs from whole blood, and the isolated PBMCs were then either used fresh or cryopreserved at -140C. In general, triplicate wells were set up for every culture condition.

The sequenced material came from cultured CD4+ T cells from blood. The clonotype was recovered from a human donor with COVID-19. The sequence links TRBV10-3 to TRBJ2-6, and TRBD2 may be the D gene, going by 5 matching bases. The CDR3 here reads CAITGKMGANVLTF. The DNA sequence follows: TGTGCCATCACGGGGAAAATGGGGGCCAACGTCCTGACTTTC.